This T cell receptor (beta chain) stems from a study of T cell responses to AZD1222 COVID-19 vaccine. General observations from the study: Among vaccine-associated CD4 TCRs, coverage spanned spike, with dominance at 160-218 and 743-854. Only five to seven individuals given AZD1222 were seropositive at baseline. Repertoire sampling occurred only after the peak T cell response.

Researchers grouped second doses given at about 4 or about 12 weeks into one pool. This clone was counted a single time. Its antigen is not identified. This table comes from immunoSEQ multiplex PCR, and its TCRdb copy is limited to in-frame clones, with some not included. Among roughly 170,000 clones listed, 94% were seen once. The clonotype was recovered from an adult who received the AZD1222 COVID-19 vaccine. This material consisted of peripheral blood, taken 28 days after the second AZD1222 dose.

The CDR3 region is CATSRRGQGANEQYF. The CDR3 DNA follows: TGTGCCACCAGCAGAAGGGGACAGGGGGCAAACGAGCAGTACTTC. The chain recombines TRBV15 with TRBJ2-7; TRBD1 aligns across 12 bases. Germline loops: CDR1 LNHNV, CDR2 YYDKDF (reference sequence). J gave up 5 bases and V 2 bases, and 4 bases lay outside the gene matches. The length of the CDR3 is 15 residues.